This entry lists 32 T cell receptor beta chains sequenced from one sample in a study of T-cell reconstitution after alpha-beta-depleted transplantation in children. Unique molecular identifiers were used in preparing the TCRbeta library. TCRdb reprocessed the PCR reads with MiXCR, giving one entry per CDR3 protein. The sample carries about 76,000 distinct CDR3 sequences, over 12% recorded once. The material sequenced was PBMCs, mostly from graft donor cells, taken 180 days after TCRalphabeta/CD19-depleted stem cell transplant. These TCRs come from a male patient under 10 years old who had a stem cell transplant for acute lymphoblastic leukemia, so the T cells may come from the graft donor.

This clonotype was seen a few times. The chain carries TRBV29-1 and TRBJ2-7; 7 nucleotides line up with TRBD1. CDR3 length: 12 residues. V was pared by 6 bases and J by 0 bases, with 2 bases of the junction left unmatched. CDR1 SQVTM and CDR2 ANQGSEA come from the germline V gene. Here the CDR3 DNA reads TGCAGCGTAGGACAGGACTCCTACGAGCAGTACTTC. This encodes CSVGQDSYEQYF.

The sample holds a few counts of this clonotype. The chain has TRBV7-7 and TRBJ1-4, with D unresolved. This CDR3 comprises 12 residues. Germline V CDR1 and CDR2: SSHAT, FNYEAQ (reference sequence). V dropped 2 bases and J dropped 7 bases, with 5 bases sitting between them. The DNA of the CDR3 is TGTGCCAGCAGCTTACAAGTTGAAAAACTGTTTTTT. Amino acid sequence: CASSLQVEKLFF.

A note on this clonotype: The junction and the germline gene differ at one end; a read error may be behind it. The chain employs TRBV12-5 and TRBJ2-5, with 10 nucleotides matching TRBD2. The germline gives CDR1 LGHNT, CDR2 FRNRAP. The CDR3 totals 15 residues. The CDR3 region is CATGSRTSGQETQYF. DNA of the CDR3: TGTGCTACTGGTTCTAGGACTAGCGGCCAAGAGACCCAGTACTTC.

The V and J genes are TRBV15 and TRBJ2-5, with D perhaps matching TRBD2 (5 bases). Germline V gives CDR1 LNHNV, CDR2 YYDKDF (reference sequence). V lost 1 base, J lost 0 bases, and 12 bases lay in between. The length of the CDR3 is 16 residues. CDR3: CATSRGELWYQETQYF. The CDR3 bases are TGTGCCACCAGCAGAGGGGAGCTCTGGTACCAAGAGACCCAGTACTTC.

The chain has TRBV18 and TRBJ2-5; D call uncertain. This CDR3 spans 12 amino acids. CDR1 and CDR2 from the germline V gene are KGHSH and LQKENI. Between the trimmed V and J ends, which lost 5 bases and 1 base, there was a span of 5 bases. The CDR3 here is CASSGIQETQYF. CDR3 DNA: TGTGCCAGCTCAGGAATCCAAGAGACCCAGTACTTC.

CDR3 in DNA: TGTGCCAGCAGCTTCTCTAGCGGGAGCTCCTACGAGCAGTACTTC. As protein: CASSFSSGSSYEQYF. V gene TRBV5-6 combines with J gene TRBJ2-7; the match to TRBD2 covers 10 bases. Trimming removed 2 bases from V and 0 bases from J; junction bases left unmatched: 2. Looked up from germline, CDR1 is SGHDT and CDR2 is YYEEEE. The CDR3 is 15 amino acids.

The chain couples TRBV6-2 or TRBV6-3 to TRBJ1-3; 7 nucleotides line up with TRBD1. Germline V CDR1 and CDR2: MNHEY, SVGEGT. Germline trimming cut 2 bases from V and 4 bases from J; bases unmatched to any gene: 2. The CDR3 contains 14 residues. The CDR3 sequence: CASSYRDRGNTIYF. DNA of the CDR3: TGTGCCAGCAGTTACCGGGACAGAGGAAACACCATATATTTT.

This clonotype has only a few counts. CDR3 DNA: TGCAGTGGCACTGGGACTAAAAAAGAGACCCAGTACTTC. It yields the protein CSGTGTKKETQYF. This chain links TRBV20-1 with TRBJ2-5; TRBD2 aligns across 7 bases. The CDR3 contains 13 residues. After removal of 7 bases from V and 3 bases from J, the junction contained 8 bases not matched to a gene. In germline, CDR1 is DFQATT, CDR2 SNEGSKA (reference sequence).

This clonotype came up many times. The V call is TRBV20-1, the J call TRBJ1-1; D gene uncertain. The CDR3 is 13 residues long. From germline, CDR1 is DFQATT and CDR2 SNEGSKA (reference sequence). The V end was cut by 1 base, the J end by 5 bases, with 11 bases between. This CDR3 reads CSARVGRWTEAFF. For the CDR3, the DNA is TGCAGTGCTAGAGTGGGGAGATGGACTGAAGCTTTCTTT.

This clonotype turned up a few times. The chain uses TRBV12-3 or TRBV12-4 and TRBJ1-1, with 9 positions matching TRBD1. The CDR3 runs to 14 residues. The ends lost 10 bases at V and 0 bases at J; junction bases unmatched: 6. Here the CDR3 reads CATSQGAMNTEAFF. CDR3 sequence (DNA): TGTGCCACCTCACAGGGGGCCATGAACACTGAAGCTTTCTTT.

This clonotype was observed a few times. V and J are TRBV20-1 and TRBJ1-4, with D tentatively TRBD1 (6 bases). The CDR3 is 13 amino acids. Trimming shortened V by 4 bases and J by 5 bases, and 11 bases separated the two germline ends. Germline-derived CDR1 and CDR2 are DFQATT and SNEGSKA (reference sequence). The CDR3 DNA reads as TGCAGTGCTAAGACAGGCGACAATGAAAAACTGTTTTTT. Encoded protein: CSAKTGDNEKLFF.

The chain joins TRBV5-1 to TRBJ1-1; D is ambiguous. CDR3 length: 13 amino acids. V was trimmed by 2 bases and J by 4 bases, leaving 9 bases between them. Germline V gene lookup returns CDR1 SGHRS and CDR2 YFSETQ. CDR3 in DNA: TGCGCCAGCAGCTTAACGCCCGGCACTGAAGCTTTCTTT. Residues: CASSLTPGTEAFF.

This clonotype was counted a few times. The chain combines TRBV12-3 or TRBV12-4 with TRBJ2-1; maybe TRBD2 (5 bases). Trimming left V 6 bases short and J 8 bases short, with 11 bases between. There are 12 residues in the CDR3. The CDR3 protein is CASSGVVDEQFF. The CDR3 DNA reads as TGTGCCAGCAGCGGGGTGGTCGATGAGCAGTTCTTC.

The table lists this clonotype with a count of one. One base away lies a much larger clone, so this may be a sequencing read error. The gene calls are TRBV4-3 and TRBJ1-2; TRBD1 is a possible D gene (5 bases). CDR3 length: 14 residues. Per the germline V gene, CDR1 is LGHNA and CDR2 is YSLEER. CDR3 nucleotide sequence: TGCGCCAACAGCGCCCGGCGGGGGAACTATGGCTACACCTTC. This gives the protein CANSARRGNYGYTF.

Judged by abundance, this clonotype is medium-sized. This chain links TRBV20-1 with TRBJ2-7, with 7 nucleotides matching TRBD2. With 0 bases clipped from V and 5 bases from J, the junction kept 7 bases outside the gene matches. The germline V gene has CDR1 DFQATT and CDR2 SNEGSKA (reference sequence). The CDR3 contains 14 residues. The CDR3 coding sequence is TGCAGTGCTAGAGATCCCGGGGGGAGTGACGAGCAGTACTTC. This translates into CSARDPGGSDEQYF.

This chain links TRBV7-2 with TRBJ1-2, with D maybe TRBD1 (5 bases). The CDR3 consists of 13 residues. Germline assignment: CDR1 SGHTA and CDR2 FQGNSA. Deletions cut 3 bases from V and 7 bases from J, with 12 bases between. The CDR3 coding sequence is TGTGCCAGCAGCTTTGCCGAAAGGGGTGGCTACACCTTC. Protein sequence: CASSFAERGGYTF.

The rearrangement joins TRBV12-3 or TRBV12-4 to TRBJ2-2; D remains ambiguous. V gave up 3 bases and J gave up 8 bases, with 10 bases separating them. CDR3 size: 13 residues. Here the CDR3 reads CASSFNRWGELFF. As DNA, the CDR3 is TGTGCCAGCAGTTTTAATCGGTGGGGGGAGCTGTTTTTT.

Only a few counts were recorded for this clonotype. DNA for the CDR3: TGTGCCAGCTGGTGGTCAGAGGGCTATAATTCACCCCTCCACTTT. Protein product: CASWWSEGYNSPLHF. V usage is TRBV7-2 and J usage is TRBJ1-6, with D unclear. Germline CDR1 SGHTA, CDR2 FQGNSA. Between the trimmed V and J ends, which lost 8 bases and 3 bases, there was a span of 14 bases. CDR3 length equals 15 residues.

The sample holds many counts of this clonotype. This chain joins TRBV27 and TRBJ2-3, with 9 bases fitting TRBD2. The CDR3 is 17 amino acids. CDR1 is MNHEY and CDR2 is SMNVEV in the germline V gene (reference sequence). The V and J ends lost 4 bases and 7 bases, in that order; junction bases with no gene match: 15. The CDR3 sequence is CASSSRLAVGEMNTQYF. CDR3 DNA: TGTGCCAGCAGTTCTCGACTAGCGGTCGGTGAGATGAATACGCAGTATTTT.

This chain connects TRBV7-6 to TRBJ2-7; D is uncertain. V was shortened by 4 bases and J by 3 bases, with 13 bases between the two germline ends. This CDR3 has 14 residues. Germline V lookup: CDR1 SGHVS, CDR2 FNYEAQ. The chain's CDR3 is CASSSRPTGYEQYF. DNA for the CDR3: TGTGCCAGCAGCTCCCGGCCGACGGGCTACGAGCAGTACTTC.

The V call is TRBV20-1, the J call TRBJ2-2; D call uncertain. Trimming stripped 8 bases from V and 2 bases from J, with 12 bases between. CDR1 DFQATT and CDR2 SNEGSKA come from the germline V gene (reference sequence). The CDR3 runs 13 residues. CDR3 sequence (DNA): TGCAGTTTTCGGGCCTTTAACACCGGGGAGCTGTTTTTT. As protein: CSFRAFNTGELFF.

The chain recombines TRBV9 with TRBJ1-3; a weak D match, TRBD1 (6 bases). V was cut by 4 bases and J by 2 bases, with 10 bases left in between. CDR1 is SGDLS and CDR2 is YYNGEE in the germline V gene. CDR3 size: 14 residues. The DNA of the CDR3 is TGTGCCAGCAGCACCCGACAGGCTGGAAACACCATATATTTT. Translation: CASSTRQAGNTIYF. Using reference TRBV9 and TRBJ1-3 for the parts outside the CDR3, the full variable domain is DSGVTQTPKHLITATGQRVTLRCSPRSGDLSVYWYQQSLDQGLQFLIQYYNGEERAKGNILERFSAQQFPDLHSELNLSSLELGDSALYFCASSTRQAGNTIYFGEGSWLTVV.

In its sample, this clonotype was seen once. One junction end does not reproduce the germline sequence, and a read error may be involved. As DNA, the CDR3 is TGTGCCAGCATCCGGCTAGCGGGGGGGTCGGATTTT. The encoded protein is CASIRLAGGSDF. The V call is TRBV2, the J call TRBJ2-3; 12 bases agree with TRBD2. The CDR3 is 12 amino acids. Germline V gene lookup returns CDR1 SNHLY and CDR2 FYNNEI.

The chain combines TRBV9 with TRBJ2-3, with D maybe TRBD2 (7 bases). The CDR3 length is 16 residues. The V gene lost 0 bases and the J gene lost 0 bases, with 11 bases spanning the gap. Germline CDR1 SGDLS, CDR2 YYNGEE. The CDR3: CASSVGGGSSTDTQYF. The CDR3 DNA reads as TGTGCCAGCAGCGTAGGGGGGGGCTCGAGCACAGATACGCAGTATTTT.

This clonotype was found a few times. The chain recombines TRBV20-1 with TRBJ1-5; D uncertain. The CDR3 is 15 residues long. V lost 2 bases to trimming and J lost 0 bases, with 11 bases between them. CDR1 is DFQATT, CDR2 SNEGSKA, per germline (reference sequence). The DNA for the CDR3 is TGCAGTGCTAGACGCGGGTACTATAGCAATCAGCCCCAGCATTTT. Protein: CSARRGYYSNQPQHF.

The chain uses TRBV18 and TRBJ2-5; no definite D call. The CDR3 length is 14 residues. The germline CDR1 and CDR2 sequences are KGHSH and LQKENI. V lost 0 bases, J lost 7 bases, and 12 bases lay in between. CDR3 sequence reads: CASSPPYSPRTQYF. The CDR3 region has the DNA TGTGCCAGCTCACCACCCTACAGCCCACGGACCCAGTACTTC.

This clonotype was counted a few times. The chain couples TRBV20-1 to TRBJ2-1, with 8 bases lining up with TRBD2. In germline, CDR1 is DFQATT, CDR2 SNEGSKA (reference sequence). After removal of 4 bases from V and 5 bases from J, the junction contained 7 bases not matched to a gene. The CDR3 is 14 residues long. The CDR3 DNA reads TGCAGTGCTAACCCAGCGGGAGTAAACAATGAGCAGTTCTTC. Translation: CSANPAGVNNEQFF.

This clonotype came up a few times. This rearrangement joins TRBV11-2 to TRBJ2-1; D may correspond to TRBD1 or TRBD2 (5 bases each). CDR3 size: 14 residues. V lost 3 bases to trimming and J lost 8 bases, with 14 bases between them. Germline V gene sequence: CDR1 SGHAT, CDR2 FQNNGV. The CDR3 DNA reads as TGTGCCAGCAGCTTTCGAGGGGTTATAGATGAGCAGTTCTTC. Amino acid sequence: CASSFRGVIDEQFF.

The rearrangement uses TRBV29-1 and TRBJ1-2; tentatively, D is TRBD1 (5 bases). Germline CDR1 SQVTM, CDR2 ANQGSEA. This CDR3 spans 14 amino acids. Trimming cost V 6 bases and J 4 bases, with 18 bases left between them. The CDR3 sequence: CSVRTVRGGYGYTF. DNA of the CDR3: TGCAGCGTCCGTACCGTGAGGGGAGGCTATGGCTACACCTTC.

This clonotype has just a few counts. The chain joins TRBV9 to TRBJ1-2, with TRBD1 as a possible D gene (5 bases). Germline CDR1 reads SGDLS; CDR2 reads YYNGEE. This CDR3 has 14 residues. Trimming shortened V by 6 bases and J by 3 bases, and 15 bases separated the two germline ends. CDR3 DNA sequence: TGTGCCAGCAACCAGCGTGGGGGGGACTATGGCTACACCTTC. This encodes CASNQRGGDYGYTF.

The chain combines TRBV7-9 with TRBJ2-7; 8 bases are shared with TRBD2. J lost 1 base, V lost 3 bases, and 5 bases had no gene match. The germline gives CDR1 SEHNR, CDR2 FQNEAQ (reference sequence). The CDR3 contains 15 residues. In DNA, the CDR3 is TGTGCCAGCAGCTTTAGCGGGAAAGGTTCCTACGAGCAGTACTTC. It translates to CASSFSGKGSYEQYF.

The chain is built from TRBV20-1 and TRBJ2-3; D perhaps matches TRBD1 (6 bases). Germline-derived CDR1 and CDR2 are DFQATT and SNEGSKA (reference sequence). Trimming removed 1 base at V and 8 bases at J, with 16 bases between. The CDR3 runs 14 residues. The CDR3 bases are TGCAGTGCTAGAGTCGGGGTTAAACAGGGTACGCAGTATTTT. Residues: CSARVGVKQGTQYF.